This TCR beta chain was recorded in a study of radiotherapy plus CTLA-4 blockade in lung cancer. The CDR3 covers 15 residues. Trimming pared 3 bases from V and 3 bases from J, leaving 13 bases between. The V gene's germline CDR1 is MNHEY and CDR2 SVGAGI. Assay: immunoSEQ multiplex PCR; the TCRdb copy retains only in-frame clones and omits some. Here the sample spans over 95,000 clones, 65% to 80% being singletons. The count of this clone is one. Its antigen is currently unknown. General study results and limits: Best predicting response, reportedly, were early blood T cell clone dynamics, with interferon-beta.

Source: peripheral blood, taken from a patient treated with radiotherapy plus ipilimumab. The rearrangement uses TRBV6-5 and TRBJ2-3; D may be TRBD1 (5 bases). The sequence was obtained from a human donor with non-small cell lung cancer who had a partial response to radiotherapy plus ipilimumab. Some clones in this sample may be carry-over from other donors' samples. CDR3 nucleotides: TGTGCCAGCAGTTATTTAGGGGCTAGGACAGATACGCAGTATTTT. This sequence encodes CASSYLGARTDTQYF.